This T cell receptor beta chain was recorded in a study of T cells after yellow fever vaccination. Between the trimmed V and J ends, which lost 2 bases and 1 base, there was a span of 8 bases. This CDR3 has 15 residues. The germline V gene has CDR1 KGHDR and CDR2 SFDVKD. TCRdb reprocessed the 5' RACE reads with MiXCR, giving one entry per CDR3 protein. The table lists about 330,000 distinct CDR3 sequences, 8.1% of them singletons. V gene TRBV24-1 combines with J gene TRBJ2-1, with a weak D call TRBD2 (5 bases). The sequencing used PBMCs, collected roughly 45 days after the first yellow fever vaccination. The receptor's source is a man aged 18 to 30 who received the YFV17D yellow fever vaccine. CDR3 coding DNA: TGTGCCACCAGTGATTATACGGGGTCCTACAATGAGCAGTTCTTC. It codes for CATSDYTGSYNEQFF.